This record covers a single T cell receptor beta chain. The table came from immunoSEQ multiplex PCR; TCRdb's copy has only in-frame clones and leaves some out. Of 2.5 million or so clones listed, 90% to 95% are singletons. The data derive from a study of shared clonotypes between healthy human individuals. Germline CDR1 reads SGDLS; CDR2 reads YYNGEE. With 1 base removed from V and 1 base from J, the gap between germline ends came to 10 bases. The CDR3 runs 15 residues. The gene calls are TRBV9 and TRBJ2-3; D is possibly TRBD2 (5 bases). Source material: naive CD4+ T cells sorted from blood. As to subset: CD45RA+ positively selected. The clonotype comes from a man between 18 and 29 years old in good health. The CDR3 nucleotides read TGTGCCAGCAGCGTACCGATCGGGGGCACAGATACGCAGTATTTT. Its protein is CASSVPIGGTDTQYF.